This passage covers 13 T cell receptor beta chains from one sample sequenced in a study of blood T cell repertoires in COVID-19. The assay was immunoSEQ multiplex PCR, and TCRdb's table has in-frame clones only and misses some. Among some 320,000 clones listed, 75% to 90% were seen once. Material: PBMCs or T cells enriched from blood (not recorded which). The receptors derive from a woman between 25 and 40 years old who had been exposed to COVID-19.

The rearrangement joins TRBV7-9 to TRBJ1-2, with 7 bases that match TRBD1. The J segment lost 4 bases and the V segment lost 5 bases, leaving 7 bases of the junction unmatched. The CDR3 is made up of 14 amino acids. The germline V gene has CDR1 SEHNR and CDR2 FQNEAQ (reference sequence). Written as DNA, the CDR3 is TGTGCCAGCAGCCGGGACAGTACTTTCTATGGCTACACCTTC. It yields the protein CASSRDSTFYGYTF.

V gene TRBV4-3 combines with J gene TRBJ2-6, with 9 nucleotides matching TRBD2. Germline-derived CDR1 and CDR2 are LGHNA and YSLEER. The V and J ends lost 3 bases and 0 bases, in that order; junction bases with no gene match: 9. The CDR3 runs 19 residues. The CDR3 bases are TGCGCCAGCAGCCATGAACGGACTAGCGTCTACTCTGGGGCCAACGTCCTGACTTTC. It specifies CASSHERTSVYSGANVLTF.

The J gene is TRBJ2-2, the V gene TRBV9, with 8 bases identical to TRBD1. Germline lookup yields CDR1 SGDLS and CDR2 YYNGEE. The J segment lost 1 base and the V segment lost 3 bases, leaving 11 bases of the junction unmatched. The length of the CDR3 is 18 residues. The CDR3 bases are TGTGCCAGCAGCGAGAGGGGGAGTGGACAGGGGAACACCGGGGAGCTGTTTTTT. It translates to CASSERGSGQGNTGELFF.

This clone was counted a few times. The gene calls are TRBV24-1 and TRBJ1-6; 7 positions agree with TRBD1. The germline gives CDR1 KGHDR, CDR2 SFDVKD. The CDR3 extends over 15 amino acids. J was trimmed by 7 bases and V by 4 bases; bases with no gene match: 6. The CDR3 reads CATSERGRGNSPLHF. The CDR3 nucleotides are TGTGCCACCAGTGAGAGGGGCAGGGGGAATTCACCCCTCCACTTT.

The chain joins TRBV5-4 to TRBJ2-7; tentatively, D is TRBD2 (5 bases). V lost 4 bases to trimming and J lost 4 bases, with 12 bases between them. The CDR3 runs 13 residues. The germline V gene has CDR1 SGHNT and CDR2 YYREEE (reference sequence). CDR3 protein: CASSTNGEYEQYF. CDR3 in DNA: TGTGCCAGCAGCACGAACGGGGAGTACGAGCAGTACTTC. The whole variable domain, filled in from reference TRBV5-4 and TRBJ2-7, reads ETGVTQSPTHLIKTRGQQVTLRCSSQSGHNTVSWYQQALGQGPQFIFQYYREEENGRGNFPPRFSGLQFPNYSSELNVNALELDDSALYLCASSTNGEYEQYFGPGTRLTVT.

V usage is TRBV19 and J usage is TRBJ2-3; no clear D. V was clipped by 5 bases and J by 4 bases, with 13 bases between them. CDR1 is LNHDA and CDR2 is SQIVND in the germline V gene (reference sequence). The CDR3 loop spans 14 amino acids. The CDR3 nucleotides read TGTGCCAGTAGTTGGAACCCCCAGGCAGATACGCAGTATTTT. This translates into CASSWNPQADTQYF.

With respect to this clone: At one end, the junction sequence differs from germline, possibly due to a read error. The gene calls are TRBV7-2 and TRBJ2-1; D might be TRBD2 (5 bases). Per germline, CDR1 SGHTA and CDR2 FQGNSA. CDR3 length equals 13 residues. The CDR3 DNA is TGTGCCAGCAGCTTAGCGGCGTTCGGGGAGCCGTTCTTC. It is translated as CASSLAAFGEPFF.

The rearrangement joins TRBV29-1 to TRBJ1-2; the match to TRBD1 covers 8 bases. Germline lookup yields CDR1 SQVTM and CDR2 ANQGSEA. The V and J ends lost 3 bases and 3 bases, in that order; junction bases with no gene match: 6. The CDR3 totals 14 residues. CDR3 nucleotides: TGCAGCGTTGACGAGACAGGGGAGGACTATGGCTACACCTTC. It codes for CSVDETGEDYGYTF.

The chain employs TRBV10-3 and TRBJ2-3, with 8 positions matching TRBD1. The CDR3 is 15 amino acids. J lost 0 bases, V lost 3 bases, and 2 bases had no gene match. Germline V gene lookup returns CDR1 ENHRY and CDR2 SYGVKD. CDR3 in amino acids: CAISDRGHSTDTQYF. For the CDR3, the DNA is TGTGCCATCAGTGACAGGGGGCATAGCACAGATACGCAGTATTTT.

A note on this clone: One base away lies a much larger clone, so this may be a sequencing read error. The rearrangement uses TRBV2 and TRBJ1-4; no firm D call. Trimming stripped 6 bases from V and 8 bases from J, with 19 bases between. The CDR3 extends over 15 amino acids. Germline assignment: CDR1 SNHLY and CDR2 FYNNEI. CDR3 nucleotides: TGTGCCAGCAGGGATAATGGAGAGAATCGGGAAAAACTGTTTTTT. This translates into CASRDNGENREKLFF.

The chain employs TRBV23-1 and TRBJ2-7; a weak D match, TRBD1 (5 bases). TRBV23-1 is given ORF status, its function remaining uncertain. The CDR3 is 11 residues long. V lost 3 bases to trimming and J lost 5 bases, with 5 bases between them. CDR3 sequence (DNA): TGCGCCAGCAGTCACAGGGACGAGCAGTACTTC. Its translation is CASSHRDEQYF.

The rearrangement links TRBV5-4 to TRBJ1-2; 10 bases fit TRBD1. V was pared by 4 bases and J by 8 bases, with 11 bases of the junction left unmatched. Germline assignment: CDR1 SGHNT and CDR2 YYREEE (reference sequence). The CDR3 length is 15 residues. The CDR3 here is CASSPKQGQGGGYTF. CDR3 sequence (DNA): TGTGCCAGCAGCCCAAAACAAGGACAGGGGGGAGGCTACACCTTC.

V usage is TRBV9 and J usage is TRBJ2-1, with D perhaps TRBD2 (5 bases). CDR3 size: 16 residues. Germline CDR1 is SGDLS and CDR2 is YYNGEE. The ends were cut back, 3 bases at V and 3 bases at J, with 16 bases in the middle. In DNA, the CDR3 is TGTGCCAGCAGCGCTCAGTTTGACTACTACTACAATGAGCAGTTCTTC. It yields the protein CASSAQFDYYYNEQFF.